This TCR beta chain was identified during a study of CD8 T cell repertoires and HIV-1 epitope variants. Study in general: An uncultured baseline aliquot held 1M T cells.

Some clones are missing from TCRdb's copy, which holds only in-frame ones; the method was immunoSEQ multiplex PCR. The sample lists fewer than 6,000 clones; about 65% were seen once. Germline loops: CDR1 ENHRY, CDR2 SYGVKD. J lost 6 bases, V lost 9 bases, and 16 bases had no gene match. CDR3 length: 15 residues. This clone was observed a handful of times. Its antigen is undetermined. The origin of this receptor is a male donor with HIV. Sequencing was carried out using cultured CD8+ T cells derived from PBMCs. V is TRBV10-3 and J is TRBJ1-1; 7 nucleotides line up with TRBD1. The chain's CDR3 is CAMTSGTARFAEAFF. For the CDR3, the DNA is TGTGCCATGACTTCCGGGACAGCGAGATTCGCTGAAGCTTTCTTT.